The clone carrying this T cell receptor beta chain has a handful of counts. Within the sample, other DNA sequences also encode this same CDR3. Sequencing templates came from extracted RNA that was reverse transcribed into cDNA. Assay used: immunoSEQ multiplex PCR; TCRdb lists only in-frame clones, some missing. The profile covers roughly 190,000 clones, with 60% appearing a single time and just over 1% taken by the ten largest. The sample comes from a study of CD8+ T cells in alopecia areata. In the study overall: Treated patients took oral tofacitinib at 5 to 10 mg twice daily.

Regarding treatment: oral pan-JAK inhibitor, 5-10 mg twice daily. From alopecia areata patients, lesional scalp punch biopsies and peripheral blood were collected. Germline V gene lookup returns CDR1 GTSNPN and CDR2 SVGIG (reference sequence). This CDR3 is 10 amino acids long. V was pared by 1 base and J by 5 bases, with 2 bases between. The chain joins TRBV30 to TRBJ2-5, with D uncertain. Sequencing used CD4+ T cells sorted from blood, obtained at week 24, from a patient treated with tofacitinib. This sequence was found in a human donor with alopecia areata. The CDR3 sequence is CAWSGETQYF. CDR3 coding DNA: TGTGCCTGGAGTGGGGAGACCCAGTACTTC.